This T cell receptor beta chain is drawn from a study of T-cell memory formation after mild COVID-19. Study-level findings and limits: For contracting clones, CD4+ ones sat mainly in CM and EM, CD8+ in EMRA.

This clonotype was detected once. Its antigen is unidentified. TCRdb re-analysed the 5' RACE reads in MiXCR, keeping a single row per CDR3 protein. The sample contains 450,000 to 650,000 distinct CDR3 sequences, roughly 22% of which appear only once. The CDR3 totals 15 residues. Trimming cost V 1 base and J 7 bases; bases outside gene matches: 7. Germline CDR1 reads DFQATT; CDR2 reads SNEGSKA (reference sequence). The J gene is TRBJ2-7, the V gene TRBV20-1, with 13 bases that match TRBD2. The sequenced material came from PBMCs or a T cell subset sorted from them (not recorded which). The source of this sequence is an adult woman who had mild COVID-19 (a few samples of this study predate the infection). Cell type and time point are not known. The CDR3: CSARVEGTSGMEQYF. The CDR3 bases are TGCAGTGCTAGAGTGGAGGGGACTAGCGGGATGGAGCAGTACTTC.